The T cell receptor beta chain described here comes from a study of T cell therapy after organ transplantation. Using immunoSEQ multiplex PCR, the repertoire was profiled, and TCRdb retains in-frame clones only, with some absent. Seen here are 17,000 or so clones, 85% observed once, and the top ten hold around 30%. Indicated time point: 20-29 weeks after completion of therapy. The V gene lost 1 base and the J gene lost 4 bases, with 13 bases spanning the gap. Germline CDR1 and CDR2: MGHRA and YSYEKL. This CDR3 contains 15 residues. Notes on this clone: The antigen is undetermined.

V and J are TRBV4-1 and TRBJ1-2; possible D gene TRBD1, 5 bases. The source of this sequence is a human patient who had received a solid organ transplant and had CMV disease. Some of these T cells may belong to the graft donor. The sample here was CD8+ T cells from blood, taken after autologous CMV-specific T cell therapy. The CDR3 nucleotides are TGCGCCAGCAGCCAAGTTGGCAGGGCCGCCTATGGCTACACCTTC. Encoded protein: CASSQVGRAAYGYTF.